This TCR beta chain appears in the sequencing data of a study of long-term antiretroviral therapy in people with HIV. General study results and limits: It was observed that HIV repertoires exhibited narrower CDR3 length ranges than controls. Following ART, diversity rose but still fell short of transplant donor controls. On ART adherence, viral resistance or therapy changes, no data were available.

With regard to this clone: Its target is not known.

With survey level as its setting, the immunoSEQ assay was v3.0. Sequenced by immunoSEQ multiplex PCR; TCRdb stores in-frame clones only, minus some. The profile shows about 27,000 clones, approximately 73% of them singletons. The CDR3 contains 14 residues. Germline lookup yields CDR1 SEHNR and CDR2 FQNEAQ (reference sequence). J gave up 5 bases and V 6 bases, and 7 bases lay outside the gene matches. This sequence joins TRBV7-9 and TRBJ2-3; 8 bases align to TRBD2. The source was unsorted PBMCs, collected 0.5 years after starting antiretroviral therapy. The TCR was taken from a middle-aged woman with HIV. The CDR3 DNA sequence: TGTGCCAGCAGAAGGGAGCGGGGGAAAGATACGCAGTATTTT. It translates to CASRRERGKDTQYF.